The 28 T cell receptor beta chains given below trace back to one sample, sequenced in a study of glioma-infiltrating T cells. Amplification of TCR alpha and beta CDR3 regions from RNA used iRepertoire nested multiplex PCR. TCRdb fed the multiplex PCR reads into MiXCR, producing one record per CDR3 protein. The table includes fewer than 55,000 distinct CDR3 sequences, 20% to 25% detected once. Sequencing used glioma tissue, nonneoplastic brain tissue, or PBMCs (not recorded which). Source of these receptors: a human donor with low-grade glioma or glioblastoma, undergoing nonglioma brain surgery, or in good health (not recorded which).

With respect to this clonotype: This may come from a read error, since a much larger clone is one base off. The chain recombines TRBV7-3 with TRBJ2-2; possibly TRBD1 or TRBD2 for D (6 bases each). The CDR3 runs to 16 residues. V lost 2 bases and J lost 4, with 14 bases in between. Germline CDR1 is SGHTA and CDR2 is FQGTGA. The chain's CDR3 is CASSLRDTGGTGELFF. The CDR3 DNA reads as TGTGCCAGCAGCTTACGGGACACCGGGGGCACCGGGGAGCTGTTTTTT.

The rearrangement links TRBV5-4 to TRBJ2-6, with D uncertain. The length of the CDR3 is 18 residues. Germline V gene data show CDR1 as SGHNT and CDR2 as YYREEE (reference sequence). Trimming pared 3 bases from V and 0 bases from J, leaving 16 bases between. CDR3 nucleotides: TGTGCCAGCAGCTCAGCGTCGGGCAGCACCTCTGGGGCCAACGTCCTGACTTTC. Protein: CASSSASGSTSGANVLTF.

This clonotype was recorded many times. The rearrangement uses TRBV27 and TRBJ1-1, with TRBD1 matching 10 bases. This CDR3 is 15 amino acids long. Losses at the gene ends were 6 bases for V and 4 bases for J; bases not matched to a gene: 8. The germline V gene has CDR1 MNHEY and CDR2 SMNVEV (reference sequence). DNA of the CDR3: TGTGCCAGCAGGCAGACAGGGGGCTGGGGCACTGAAGCTTTCTTT. Translation gives CASRQTGGWGTEAFF.

In its sample, this clonotype was seen many times. This chain links TRBV2 with TRBJ2-3, with D possibly TRBD1 on 6 matching bases. Germline-derived CDR1 and CDR2 are SNHLY and FYNNEI. Trimming left V 8 bases short and J 1 base short, with 10 bases between. This CDR3 comprises 13 residues. CDR3 coding DNA: TGTGCCAGCCAGGACAGCGGCACAGATACGCAGTATTTT. It encodes CASQDSGTDTQYF.

This clonotype has just a few counts. This clone may be a read error of a much larger clone one base away. The rearrangement uses TRBV28 and TRBJ1-5; perhaps TRBD1 as D (5 bases). Germline CDR1 and CDR2: MDHEN and SYDVKM. Trimming removed 5 bases from V and 6 bases from J, with 20 bases in between. The CDR3 consists of 16 residues. CDR3 in DNA: TGTGCCAGCAGTCCGTCAGGCAGGGTTCTGGGTCAGCCCCAGCATTTT. Translating gives CASSPSGRVLGQPQHF.

The rearrangement joins TRBV7-9 to TRBJ2-6; no firm D call. V dropped 5 bases and J dropped 0 bases, with 8 bases sitting between them. Per germline, CDR1 SEHNR and CDR2 FQNEAQ (reference sequence). This CDR3 is built from 15 residues. Here the CDR3 reads CASSTRSSGANVLTF. The CDR3 DNA is TGTGCCAGCAGCACCCGGAGCTCTGGGGCCAACGTCCTGACTTTC.

Notes on this clonotype: One base away lies a much larger clone, so this may be a sequencing read error. This chain joins TRBV28 and TRBJ1-1, with D possibly matching TRBD1 (5 bases). CDR1 and CDR2 from the germline V gene are MDHEN and SYDVKM. The CDR3 consists of 13 residues. The CDR3 sequence: CASSFLGATEDFF. CDR3 sequence (DNA): TGTGCCAGCAGTTTTTTAGGGGCCACTGAAGATTTCTTT.

This clonotype was seen ten or more times. V usage is TRBV7-2 and J usage is TRBJ2-5; 12 bases align to TRBD2. This CDR3 has 16 amino acids. Germline values: CDR1 SGHTA, CDR2 FQGNSA. V lost 1 base, J lost 5 bases, and 5 bases stayed unmatched. CDR3 residues: CASSLEASGGVETQYF. The CDR3 region has the DNA TGTGCCAGCAGCTTAGAGGCTAGCGGGGGGGTGGAGACCCAGTACTTC.

The chain is built from TRBV27 and TRBJ1-5; D is unresolved. The V and J ends lost 3 bases and 0 bases respectively, with 3 bases between them. This CDR3 contains 13 residues. Germline V gene lookup returns CDR1 MNHEY and CDR2 SMNVEV (reference sequence). The CDR3 reads CASSFPSNQPQHF. The DNA of the CDR3 is TGTGCCAGCAGTTTTCCTAGCAATCAGCCCCAGCATTTT.

This clonotype was seen many times. The chain is built from TRBV28 and TRBJ1-5; 8 bases align to TRBD1. Germline V gives CDR1 MDHEN, CDR2 SYDVKM. The trim removed 2 bases at V and 10 bases at J, leaving 13 bases unmatched. The CDR3 runs to 16 residues. The CDR3 is CASSLKGPGTGGPQHF. CDR3 DNA: TGTGCCAGCAGTTTAAAGGGGCCAGGGACAGGCGGCCCCCAGCATTTT.

This clonotype was observed many times. The chain uses TRBV18 and TRBJ2-5; no clear D gene. The CDR3 contains 14 residues. Trimming removed 0 bases from V and 1 base from J, with 6 bases in between. CDR1 and CDR2 (germline): KGHSH, LQKENI. The chain's CDR3 is CASSPPGSQETQYF. CDR3 nucleotides: TGTGCCAGCTCACCACCGGGCAGCCAAGAGACCCAGTACTTC. Supplemented by reference TRBV18 and TRBJ2-5, the full variable domain reads NAGVMQNPRHLVRRRGQEARLRCSPMKGHSHVYWYRQLPEEGLKFMVYLQKENIIDESGMPKERFSAEFPKEGPSILRIQQVVRGDSAAYFCASSPPGSQETQYFGPGTRLLVL.

This clonotype has a count of ten or more. The rearrangement uses TRBV7-8 and TRBJ2-7; 8 nucleotides line up with TRBD1. The V gene's germline CDR1 is SGHVS and CDR2 FQNEAQ. The CDR3 loop spans 14 amino acids. The V and J ends lost 2 bases and 5 bases, in that order; junction bases with no gene match: 5. This CDR3 reads CASSLQGRGHEQYV. As DNA, the CDR3 is TGTGCCAGCAGCTTACAGGGCAGGGGGCACGAGCAGTACGTC.

On this clonotype: Since a much larger clone is just one base distant, this may be a read error. This sequence joins TRBV6-1 and TRBJ2-1, with 11 bases aligning to TRBD1. The CDR3 sequence is 18 residues long. V shed 7 bases and J 1 base; nucleotides not matched to a gene: 12. CDR1 and CDR2 from the germline V gene are MNHNS and SASEGT. CDR3 coding DNA: TGTGCCAGCAAAGCGGGACAGGGGGGCACAGAATCCTACAATGAGCAGTTCTTC. This encodes CASKAGQGGTESYNEQFF.

A few counts support this clonotype. V usage is TRBV29-1 and J usage is TRBJ2-7; 7 nucleotides line up with TRBD1. V lost 6 bases and J lost 4; bases outside the gene matches: 12. Germline CDR1 SQVTM, CDR2 ANQGSEA. This CDR3 comprises 14 residues. CDR3 loop: CSVASDRVIYEQYF. The CDR3 DNA reads TGCAGCGTCGCATCCGACAGGGTTATTTACGAGCAGTACTTC.

This clonotype was counted many times. The chain links TRBV27 to TRBJ2-7, with 9 bases lining up with TRBD1. Germline CDR1 MNHEY, CDR2 SMNVEV (reference sequence). The CDR3 totals 15 residues. V was clipped by 6 bases and J by 2 bases; unmatched bases: 8. CDR3 region: CASSPGTGKAYEQYV. The CDR3 region has the DNA TGTGCCAGCAGCCCCGGGACAGGGAAAGCCTACGAGCAGTACGTC.

The table lists this clonotype with many counts. V usage is TRBV6-1 and J usage is TRBJ2-7; 7 bases agree with TRBD2. The CDR3 runs to 15 residues. Germline V lookup: CDR1 MNHNS, CDR2 SASEGT. The V segment lost 5 bases and the J segment 3 bases; nucleotides outside the gene matches: 10. This chain's CDR3 is CASSSPGRERYEQYF. Written as DNA, the CDR3 is TGTGCCAGCAGTTCCCCAGGGAGGGAACGCTACGAGCAGTACTTC.

This clonotype was observed many times. The chain employs TRBV27 and TRBJ2-2; no firm D call. This CDR3 comprises 15 residues. V shed 2 bases and J shed 5 bases, with 12 bases lying between them. The germline CDR1 and CDR2 sequences are MNHEY and SMNVEV (reference sequence). CDR3 sequence (DNA): TGTGCCAGCAGTTTAGCGGCGGCTCTAACCGGGGAGCTGTTTTTT. Amino acids: CASSLAAALTGELFF.

Many counts were recorded for this clonotype. The genes are TRBV7-3 and TRBJ2-5; TRBD2 is a possible D gene (5 bases). V was trimmed by 5 bases and J by 0 bases, leaving 10 bases between them. The CDR3 totals 14 residues. Germline V gene lookup returns CDR1 SGHTA and CDR2 FQGTGA. The CDR3 region is CASSPTGYQETQYF. The CDR3 coding sequence is TGTGCCAGCAGCCCGACGGGATACCAAGAGACCCAGTACTTC.

This clonotype is deemed medium-sized. The chain carries TRBV27 and TRBJ1-5; weak D call: TRBD1 (5 bases). The germline CDR1 and CDR2 sequences are MNHEY and SMNVEV (reference sequence). The CDR3 contains 15 residues. Trimming pared 5 bases from V and 3 bases from J, leaving 14 bases between. CDR3 DNA: TGTGCCAGCAGTGAAATGGGGCATCCCAATCAGCCCCAGCATTTT. It encodes CASSEMGHPNQPQHF.

Ten or more counts support this clonotype. The chain employs TRBV24-1 and TRBJ1-5; D gene unclear. CDR3 length equals 12 residues. Germline lookup yields CDR1 KGHDR and CDR2 SFDVKD. Trimming removed 4 bases from V and 6 bases from J, with 6 bases in between. The CDR3 sequence: CATSDPGQPQHF. In nucleotides, the CDR3 is TGTGCCACCAGTGACCCCGGTCAGCCCCAGCATTTT.

This clonotype is large by share. The gene calls are TRBV6-2 or TRBV6-3 and TRBJ2-3; TRBD2 matches 8 bases. Losses at the gene ends were 4 bases for V and 5 bases for J; bases not matched to a gene: 5. In germline, CDR1 is MNHEY, CDR2 SVGEGT. This CDR3 has 14 residues. This chain's CDR3 is CASSSGLAGDTQYF. DNA of the CDR3: TGTGCCAGCAGTTCCGGACTAGCCGGAGATACGCAGTATTTT.

This clonotype is a singleton in its sample. The chain links TRBV7-6 to TRBJ2-5; 12 bases align to TRBD2. Trimming cost V 1 base and J 7 bases; bases outside gene matches: 16. CDR1 and CDR2 (germline): SGHVS, FNYEAQ. This CDR3 is built from 19 residues. CDR3 sequence (DNA): TGTGCCAGCAGCTTAGGAGATGTGTTGACTAGCGGGGGAGGTGGGACCCAGTACTTC. This translates into CASSLGDVLTSGGGGTQYF.

This clonotype was picked up many times. This sequence joins TRBV7-9 and TRBJ2-1; D is possibly TRBD2 (6 bases). CDR3 size: 14 residues. Germline loops: CDR1 SEHNR, CDR2 FQNEAQ (reference sequence). V lost 1 base and J 9 bases, leaving 13 bases between the germline ends. The CDR3 here is CASSLEASVPEQFF. CDR3 DNA: TGTGCCAGCAGCTTAGAGGCTAGCGTCCCTGAGCAGTTCTTC.

Comment on this clonotype: This clone may be a read error of a much larger clone one base away. The chain carries TRBV5-1 and TRBJ1-1; D not certain. This CDR3 comprises 14 residues. The germline V gene has CDR1 SGHRS and CDR2 YFSETQ. CDR3 bases: TGCGCCAGCAAAACTCAACCCGGTGGCACTAAAGCTTTCTTT. This sequence encodes CASKTQPGGTKAFF. The whole variable domain, filled in from reference TRBV5-1 and TRBJ1-1, reads KAGVTQTPRYLIKTRGQQVTLSCSPISGHRSVSWYQQTPGQGLQFLFEYFSETQRNKGNFPGRFSGRQFSNSRSEMNVSTLELGDSALYLCASKTQPGGTKAFFGQGTRLTVV.

This clonotype has a count of ten or more. The DNA for the CDR3 is TGTGCCAGCAGTTTAAGTATGGTCCACGAGTTTTACGATCAAGAGACCCAGTACTTC. As protein: CASSLSMVHEFYDQETQYF. V gene TRBV28 combines with J gene TRBJ2-5; D is undetermined. The V end was cut by 2 bases, the J end by 2 bases, with 24 bases between. Germline loops: CDR1 MDHEN, CDR2 SYDVKM. The length of the CDR3 is 19 residues.

Turning to this clonotype: A much larger clone is a single base away; this may be a read error. This chain uses TRBV9 with TRBJ2-7; D is undetermined. Trimming removed 0 bases from V and 10 bases from J, with 17 bases in between. The CDR3 loop spans 14 amino acids. Germline values: CDR1 SGDLS, CDR2 YYNGEE. Written as DNA, the CDR3 is TGTGCCAGCAGCGTAGGGGATACCAGAGAGACCCAGTACGTC. This codes for CASSVGDTRETQYV.

This clonotype was detected ten times or more. The chain couples TRBV7-3 to TRBJ2-3, with D perhaps TRBD2 (6 bases). The V gene lost 2 bases and the J gene lost 6 bases, with 12 bases spanning the gap. The CDR3 extends over 14 amino acids. The germline gives CDR1 SGHTA, CDR2 FQGTGA. The CDR3 nucleotides are TGTGCCAGCAGCTTAGCCCAAGGAGGGGATACGCAGTATTTT. Amino acid sequence: CASSLAQGGDTQYF.

In the case of this clonotype: A read error may be the cause here, since a much bigger clone is one base away. V is TRBV5-1 and J is TRBJ1-1; D gene unclear. This CDR3 contains 15 residues. Germline V lookup: CDR1 SGHRS, CDR2 YFSETQ. Between the trimmed V and J ends, which lost 7 bases and 2 bases, there was a span of 18 bases. CDR3 loop: CASGPPERENTEAFF. CDR3 sequence (DNA): TGCGCCAGCGGCCCTCCCGAGCGGGAAAACACTGAAGCTTTCTTT.